This is a list of T cell receptor beta chains from one sample in a study of Graves' ophthalmopathy and Graves' hyperthyroidism. TCRdb used MiXCR to reprocess the multiplex PCR reads, holding one entry per CDR3 protein. The sample includes under 800,000 distinct CDR3 sequences, about 24% of them seen just once. What was sequenced was peripheral blood. These receptors all come from a woman younger than 30 with stable Graves' hyperthyroidism. Some clones in this sample may be carry-over from other donors' samples. CDR3s include the opening cysteine and the closing phenylalanine or tryptophan. A D gene is named only where the DNA matches it firmly. Rows give clone size only sometimes, using once, few, many, or a class for an expanded clone.

j_call v_call d_call clone_size cdr3_aa cdr3_nt
TRBJ2-5 TRBV12-3/TRBV12-4 TRBD1 many CASRPQGQETQYF TGTGCCAGCAGACCACAGGGGCAAGAGACCCAGTACTTC
TRBJ1-1 TRBV12-3/TRBV12-4 NA few CASSPAGRYTEAFF TGTGCCAGCAGTCCGGCCGGACGGTACACTGAAGCTTTCTTT
TRBJ1-2 TRBV13 NA many CASSLGWGYTF TGTGCCAGCAGCTTAGGGTGGGGCTACACCTTC
TRBJ1-1 TRBV5-1 NA many CASSFMGLNTEAFF TGCGCCAGCAGCTTTATGGGATTGAACACTGAAGCTTTCTTT
TRBJ1-2 TRBV9 NA many CASSGKAVSSYGYTF TGTGCCAGCAGCGGCAAAGCAGTTTCGAGCTATGGCTACACCTTC
TRBJ2-7 TRBV6-5 NA many CASSSGLGYEQYF TGTGCCAGCAGTTCGGGACTCGGCTACGAGCAGTACTTC
TRBJ1-2 TRBV12-3/TRBV12-4 NA NA CASPAPQGGGYTF TGTGCCAGCCCTGCCCCCCAGGGTGGTGGCTACACCTTC
TRBJ2-7 TRBV18 TRBD1 many CASSTGQASYEQYF TGTGCCAGCTCAACCGGACAGGCCTCCTACGAGCAGTACTTC
TRBJ2-5 TRBV18 NA NA CASSPGSDETQYF TGTGCCAGCTCACCGGGTTCGGACGAGACCCAGTACTTC
TRBJ2-7 TRBV15 NA many CATSRGGWVYEQYF TGTGCCACCAGCAGAGGTGGATGGGTCTACGAGCAGTACTTC